The sequence of this T cell receptor (beta chain) was determined in a study of blood T cell repertoires in COVID-19. Overall study context: Researchers got acute and convalescent COVID-19 samples from the United States, Italy and Spain. Sources were T cells, B-cell-depleted T cells, or PBMCs; the material itself was cDNA or gDNA.

Profiled with immunoSEQ multiplex PCR; TCRdb holds only in-frame clones, not every one. The repertoire holds under 150,000 clones, about 88% seen once, with more than 7% in the top ten. Germline assignment: CDR1 SGHKS and CDR2 YYEKEE (reference sequence). This CDR3 spans 14 amino acids. The ends lost 4 bases at V and 1 base at J; junction bases unmatched: 4. The material sequenced was peripheral blood. The chain recombines TRBV5-5 with TRBJ1-1; 7 bases match TRBD1. This sequence originates from a woman in her 70s who had recovered from COVID-19. In nucleotides, the CDR3 is TGTGCCAGCAGCCCCCGACAGGGGAACACTGAAGCTTTCTTT. Protein sequence: CASSPRQGNTEAFF.